This passage covers 4 T cell receptor beta chains from one sample sequenced in a study of sequential checkpoint blockade in melanoma. Treatment indicated: randomized to nivolumab then ipilimumab (arm A) or the reverse (arm B). This table comes from immunoSEQ multiplex PCR, and its TCRdb copy is limited to in-frame clones, with some not included. The top ten clones hold 4.8% of a sample with roughly 18,000 clones, over 65% of them seen once. Sample: tumor tissue (inferred from file names), taken from a patient given nivolumab and ipilimumab in sequence. These receptors all stem from a human donor with melanoma.

There are a few counts of this clone. A junction end diverges from the germline sequence, so it may reflect a read error. V and J are TRBV7-6 and TRBJ1-1; tentatively, D is TRBD1 (6 bases). From germline, CDR1 is SGHVS and CDR2 FNYEAQ. The CDR3 covers 17 residues. The CDR3, as DNA: TGTGCCAGAAGCTCATTACCCGGGACAAACATGAACACTGAAGCTTTCTTT. As protein: CARSSLPGTNMNTEAFF.

The chain employs TRBV19 and TRBJ1-5; D is uncertain. Germline CDR1 is LNHDA and CDR2 is SQIVND (reference sequence). V lost 0 bases and J 7 bases, leaving 13 bases between the germline ends. The CDR3 runs 15 residues. The CDR3 DNA reads TGTGCCAGTAGTATAGATCGGGGTGGAAGGCAGCCCCAGCATTTT. This encodes CASSIDRGGRQPQHF.

This sequence joins TRBV6-8 and TRBJ1-4; possibly TRBD1 for D (6 bases). The germline CDR1 and CDR2 sequences are MNHGY and SAAAGT. V lost 6 bases and J lost 8, with 13 bases in between. The CDR3 length is 13 residues. CDR3 nucleotides: TGTGCCAGCAGCCGGGACATATCCGAAAAACTGTTTTTT. It specifies CASSRDISEKLFF.

The V and J genes are TRBV9 and TRBJ1-3; D gene ambiguous. The CDR3 consists of 14 residues. CDR1 is SGDLS and CDR2 is YYNGEE in the germline V gene. V dropped 5 bases and J dropped 6 bases, with 15 bases sitting between them. The CDR3 DNA sequence: TGTGCCAGCAGTGACGACCCGAGAGTAAACACCATATATTTT. Amino acids: CASSDDPRVNTIYF.